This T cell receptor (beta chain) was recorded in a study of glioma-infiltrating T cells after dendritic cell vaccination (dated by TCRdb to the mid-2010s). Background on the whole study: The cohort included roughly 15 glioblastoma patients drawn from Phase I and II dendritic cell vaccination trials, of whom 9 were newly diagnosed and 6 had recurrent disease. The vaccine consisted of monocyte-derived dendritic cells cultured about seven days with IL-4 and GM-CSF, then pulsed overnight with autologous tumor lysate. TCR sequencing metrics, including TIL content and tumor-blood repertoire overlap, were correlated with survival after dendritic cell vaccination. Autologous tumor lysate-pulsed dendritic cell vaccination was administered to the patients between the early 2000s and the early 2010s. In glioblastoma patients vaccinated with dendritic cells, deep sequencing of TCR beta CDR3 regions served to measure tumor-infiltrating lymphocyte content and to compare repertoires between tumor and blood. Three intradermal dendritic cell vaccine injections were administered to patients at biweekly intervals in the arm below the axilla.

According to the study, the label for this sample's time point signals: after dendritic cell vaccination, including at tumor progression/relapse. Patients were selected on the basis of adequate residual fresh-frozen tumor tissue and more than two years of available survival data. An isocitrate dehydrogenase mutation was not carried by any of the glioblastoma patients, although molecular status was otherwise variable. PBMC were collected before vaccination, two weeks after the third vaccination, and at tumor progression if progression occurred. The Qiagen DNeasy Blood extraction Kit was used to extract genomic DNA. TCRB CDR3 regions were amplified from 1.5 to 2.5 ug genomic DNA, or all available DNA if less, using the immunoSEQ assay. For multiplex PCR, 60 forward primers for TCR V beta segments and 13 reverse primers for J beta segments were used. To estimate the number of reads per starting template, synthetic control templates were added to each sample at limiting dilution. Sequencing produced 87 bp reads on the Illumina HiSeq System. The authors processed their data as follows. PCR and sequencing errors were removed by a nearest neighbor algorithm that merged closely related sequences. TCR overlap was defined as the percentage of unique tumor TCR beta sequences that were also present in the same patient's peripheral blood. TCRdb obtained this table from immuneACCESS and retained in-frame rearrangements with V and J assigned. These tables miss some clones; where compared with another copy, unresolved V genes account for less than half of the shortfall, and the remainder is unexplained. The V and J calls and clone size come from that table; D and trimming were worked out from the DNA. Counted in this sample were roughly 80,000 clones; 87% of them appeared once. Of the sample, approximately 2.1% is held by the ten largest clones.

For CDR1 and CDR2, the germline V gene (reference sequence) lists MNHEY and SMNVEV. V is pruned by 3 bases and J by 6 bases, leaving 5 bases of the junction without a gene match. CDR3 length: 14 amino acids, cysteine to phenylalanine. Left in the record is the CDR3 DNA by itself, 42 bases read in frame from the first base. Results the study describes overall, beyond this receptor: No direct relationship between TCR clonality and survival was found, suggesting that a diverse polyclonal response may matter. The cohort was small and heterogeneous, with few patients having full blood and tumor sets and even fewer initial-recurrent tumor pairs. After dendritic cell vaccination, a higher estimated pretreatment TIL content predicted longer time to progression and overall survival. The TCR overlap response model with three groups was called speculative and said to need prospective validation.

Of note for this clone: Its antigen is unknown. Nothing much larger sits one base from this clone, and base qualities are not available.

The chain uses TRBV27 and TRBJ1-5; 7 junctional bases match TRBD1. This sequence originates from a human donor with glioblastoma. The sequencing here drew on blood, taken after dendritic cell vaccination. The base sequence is TGTGCCAGCAGTTTTGGGCAGGGGGGTCAGCCCCAGCATTTT. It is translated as CASSFGQGGQPQHF.